The rows below give T cell receptor beta chains drawn from one sample of a study of shared clonotypes between healthy human individuals. Clones were sequenced by immunoSEQ multiplex PCR, and TCRdb holds only the in-frame ones, with some missing. The sample lists around 2.5 million clones, roughly 93% occurring once. Source material: naive CD4+ T cells from PBMCs. These receptors were taken from a man aged 18 to 30 in good health. Some clones in this sample may be carry-over from other donors' samples. Each CDR3 is given with its conserved first and last residue. Fields, in order: D gene, V gene, J gene, CDR3 length, CDR3 DNA, CDR3 protein. D genes are given only for firm matches.

-	TRBV2	TRBJ1-1	13	TGTGCCAGCCTAGCAGAAATGAACACTGAAGCTTTCTTT	CASLAEMNTEAFF
TRBD1	TRBV2	TRBJ2-7	15	TGTGCCAGCAGTGCCGGACAGGGGGCGGCGTACGAGCAGTACTTC	CASSAGQGAAYEQYF
-	TRBV28	TRBJ2-1	13	TGTGCCAGCAGTTCAGCGGACTACAATGAGCAGTTCTTC	CASSSADYNEQFF
-	TRBV7-2	TRBJ1-4	17	TGTGCCAGCAGCTTATTTGGGACATTTGCAACTAATGAAAAACTGTTTTTT	CASSLFGTFATNEKLFF
-	TRBV27	TRBJ1-1	15	TGTGCCAGCGGGCGGGGGCCCCAGCCCAACACTGAAGCTTTCTTT	CASGRGPQPNTEAFF
-	TRBV6-1	TRBJ2-2	11	TGTGCCAGCAGAGGAAACGGGGAGCTGTTTTTT	CASRGNGELFF
TRBD1	TRBV19	TRBJ2-2	15	TGTGCCAGTACCCGACAGGGGGGGGTACCCGGGGAGCTGTTTTTT	CASTRQGGVPGELFF
-	TRBV4-1	TRBJ1-2	15	TGCGCCAGCAGCCAAGAGACGGACATGGGGTTAGGCTACACCTTC	CASSQETDMGLGYTF
TRBD2	TRBV5-1	TRBJ2-2	16	TGCGCCAGCAGCCACATAGCGGGAGGGCCCGGCGGGGAGCTGTTTTTT	CASSHIAGGPGGELFF
-	TRBV7-6	TRBJ2-7	16	TGTGCCAGCAGCCGACGACTAGGGGACAACTCCTACGAGCAGTACTTC	CASSRRLGDNSYEQYF
-	TRBV5-1	TRBJ2-1	15	TGCGCCAGCAGCTTGGACAGTTCCGTCTACAATGAGCAGTTCTTC	CASSLDSSVYNEQFF
TRBD1	TRBV30	TRBJ1-5	15	TGTGCCTGGACCGGGACAGGGAATAGCAATCAGCCCCAGCATTTT	CAWTGTGNSNQPQHF
-	TRBV5-1	TRBJ2-2	14	TGCGCCAGCAGCGGCGGGACGGCCGGAGGGGAGCTGTTTTTT	CASSGGTAGGELFF
-	TRBV18	TRBJ1-4	18	TGTGCCAGCTCACCCAATAGGGGGGCACGGGCCACTAATGAAAAACTGTTTTTT	CASSPNRGARATNEKLFF
TRBD2	TRBV19	TRBJ2-1	18	TGTGCCAGTAGTATTGTTCTAGCGGGAGTAGGCCCCTACAATGAGCAGTTCTTC	CASSIVLAGVGPYNEQFF
-	TRBV10-2	TRBJ1-1	16	TGCGCCAGCTACCCTTTGGGGGAGGGGTCCTTCACTGAAGCTTTCTTT	CASYPLGEGSFTEAFF
TRBD2	TRBV5-1	TRBJ2-3	16	TGCGCCAGCAGCTACGGACTAGCGACAAGCACAGATACGCAGTATTTT	CASSYGLATSTDTQYF
TRBD2	TRBV19	TRBJ2-1	13	TGTGCCAGTGGGCGGGAGTCCTCATCGGGCCGATTCTTC	CASGRESSSGRFF
-	TRBV5-1	TRBJ1-1	15	TGCGCCAGCAGCTTGGTGGGGGCCACCGGCACTGAAGCTTTCTTT	CASSLVGATGTEAFF
TRBD2	TRBV5-6	TRBJ2-3	17	TGTGCCAGCAGCTTGGGGGGACTAGCGGGAACGGCAGATACGCAGTATTTT	CASSLGGLAGTADTQYF
TRBD2	TRBV28	TRBJ2-7	18	TGTGCCAGCAGTTCCCCCCTACATCTAGCGGGAGGGAGATACGAGCAGTACTTC	CASSSPLHLAGGRYEQYF
-	TRBV18	TRBJ1-4	15	TGTGCCAGCTCACTTCTAACGGCCGGAAATGAAAAACTGTTTTTT	CASSLLTAGNEKLFF
-	TRBV25-1	TRBJ2-2	14	TGTGCCTCGGGAGAGCCTACCTACACCGGGGAGCTGTTTTTT	CASGEPTYTGELFF